A selection of T cell receptor beta chains follows, all from one sample in a study of blood T cell repertoires in COVID-19. Repertoires were generated with immunoSEQ multiplex PCR, while TCRdb's copy carries only in-frame clones and drops some. The profile shows some 170,000 clones, approximately 80% of them singletons. Sequenced material: PBMCs or T cells enriched from blood (not recorded which). Source of these receptors: a man aged 45 to 65 who had recovered from COVID-19. Both conserved end residues are trimmed from each CDR3. Fields, in order: V gene, J gene, CDR3 protein.

TRBV5-1	TRBJ2-7	ASSREGEQY
TRBV15	TRBJ1-2	ATSRASGDGYT
TRBV30	TRBJ1-5	AWSSYFSGQNQPQH
TRBV7-9	TRBJ2-5	ASSEASGGPRQETQY
TRBV28	TRBJ2-3	ASRGQGANTDTQY
TRBV6-5	TRBJ2-7	ATRQGLAGSYEQY
TRBV28	TRBJ1-1	ASCYAGAATEAF
TRBV5-1	TRBJ1-1	ASSWGQGGTEAF
TRBV11-2	TRBJ1-3	ASSPDSPSGNTIY
TRBV2	TRBJ2-1	ASSESGTGTEQF
TRBV2	TRBJ2-1	ASSEGQGAREQF
TRBV7-8	TRBJ1-2	ASSLAVARYGYT
TRBV6-5	TRBJ1-1	ASSYSRVQGTEAF
TRBV6-5	TRBJ2-7	ASSYRDSLTYEQY